A single sample gave rise to the 28 T cell receptor beta chains below, sequenced in a study of lung T cells in sarcoidosis with Löfgren's syndrome. TCRdb reprocessed the reads via MiXCR and lists one record per CDR3 protein. The table shows several thousand distinct CDR3 sequences, with 21% occurring only once. Sequenced: CD4+ T cells from bronchoalveolar lavage fluid. All receptors come from a human donor with sarcoidosis (Löfgren's syndrome or another form), or a control subject (not recorded which).

Within the sample, this clonotype is medium-sized. The CDR3 coding sequence is TGTGCCAGCAGCTTGACTCAAGAGACCCAGTACTTC. This encodes CASSLTQETQYF. The chain links TRBV5-4 to TRBJ2-5; no clear D. The V and J ends lost 1 base and 2 bases respectively, with 3 bases between them. Germline CDR1 is SGHNT and CDR2 is YYREEE (reference sequence). CDR3 size: 12 residues.

In this sample, this clonotype turned up many times. This chain connects TRBV20-1 to TRBJ2-1, with D unresolved. This CDR3 comprises 11 residues. From germline, CDR1 is DFQATT and CDR2 SNEGSKA (reference sequence). The CDR3 nucleotides are TGCAGCGTAGCCCCCAGGAATGAGCAGTTCTTC. It specifies CSVAPRNEQFF.

The rearrangement joins TRBV30 to TRBJ2-3; possibly TRBD1 for D (5 bases). Germline lookup yields CDR1 GTSNPN and CDR2 SVGIG (reference sequence). The CDR3 sequence is 15 residues long. V lost 4 bases and J lost 1, with 15 bases in between. The CDR3 DNA follows: TGTGCCTGGACTCGACAGAGTGGGGGCACAGATACGCAGTATTTT. It is translated as CAWTRQSGGTDTQYF.

This clonotype appeared many times. The gene calls are TRBV2 and TRBJ1-1, with TRBD1 matching over 7 bases. The CDR3 totals 17 residues. With V trimmed by 5 bases and J by 3 bases, 15 bases remained unmatched. CDR1 and CDR2 from the germline V gene are SNHLY and FYNNEI. CDR3 protein: CASSPSLMTGLDTEAFF. CDR3 sequence (DNA): TGTGCCAGCAGTCCCTCCCTGATGACAGGGTTGGACACTGAAGCTTTCTTT.

Ten or more counts support this clonotype. V gene TRBV18 combines with J gene TRBJ1-1; D not resolved. V shed 2 bases and J shed 5 bases, with 9 bases lying between them. There are 13 residues in the CDR3. CDR1 and CDR2 from the germline V gene are KGHSH and LQKENI. The CDR3 sequence: CASSPSERTEAFF. The CDR3 DNA reads as TGTGCCAGCTCACCATCGGAGAGAACTGAAGCTTTCTTT.

This clonotype was seen at least ten times. DNA for the CDR3: TGTGCCAGCGCCGGCGGGACCCAGTACTTC. Its protein is CASAGGTQYF. The chain employs TRBV7-9 and TRBJ2-5; the D is unclear. This CDR3 spans 10 amino acids. The V gene's germline CDR1 is SEHNR and CDR2 FQNEAQ (reference sequence). With 8 bases removed from V and 7 bases from J, the gap between germline ends came to 8 bases. The variable domain in full, completed from reference TRBV7-9 and TRBJ2-5, reads DTGVSQNPRHKITKRGQNVTFRCDPISEHNRLYWYRQTLGQGPEFLTYFQNEAQLEKSRLLSDRFSAERPKGSFSTLEIQRTEQGDSAMYLCASAGGTQYFGPGTRLLVL.

The chain is built from TRBV5-5 and TRBJ1-2; the match to TRBD1 covers 7 bases. The CDR3 is 17 residues long. The trim removed 0 bases at V and 4 bases at J, leaving 12 bases unmatched. Germline CDR1 and CDR2: SGHKS and YYEKEE (reference sequence). CDR3: CASSLDMWDRTIYGYTF. Written as DNA, the CDR3 is TGTGCCAGCAGCTTGGATATGTGGGACAGAACGATCTATGGCTACACCTTC.

This clonotype has more than one count but fewer than ten. Possible read error: a much larger clone is one base away. The chain has TRBV30 and TRBJ2-2; D not resolved. From germline, CDR1 is GTSNPN and CDR2 SVGIG (reference sequence). The V gene lost 5 bases and the J gene lost 3 bases, with 4 bases spanning the gap. The CDR3 sequence is 11 residues long. DNA of the CDR3: TGTGCCTGGGGATACACCGGGGAGCTGTTTTTT. Translated: CAWGYTGELFF.

This clonotype is labeled as medium-sized (0.01 to 0.1%). The genes are TRBV18 and TRBJ2-1, with D maybe TRBD1 (6 bases). This CDR3 has 16 residues. Germline V gene data show CDR1 as KGHSH and CDR2 as LQKENI. V was shortened by 3 bases and J by 0 bases, with 12 bases between the two germline ends. CDR3 sequence reads: CASSPTQGLSYNEQFF. DNA for the CDR3: TGTGCCAGCTCACCCACACAGGGTCTCTCCTACAATGAGCAGTTCTTC.

V and J are TRBV6-6 and TRBJ1-6, with D possibly TRBD1 on 5 matching bases. There are 12 residues in the CDR3. The ends were cut back, 4 bases at V and 14 bases at J, with 12 bases in the middle. Germline CDR1 MNHNY, CDR2 SVGAGI (reference sequence). CDR3 in DNA: TGTGCCAGCAGTTCTCCCTGGGGGACCCTCCACTTT. It specifies CASSSPWGTLHF.

As for this clonotype: Because it lacks the conserved phenylalanine or tryptophan at the end, this CDR3 is likely a read error. This sequence joins TRBV29-1 and TRBJ2-1; D gene ambiguous. The CDR3 spans 11 residues. V lost 3 bases and J 1 base, leaving 1 base between the germline ends. Germline assignment: CDR1 SQVTM and CDR2 ANQGSEA. The CDR3 reads CSVDSYNEQFS. CDR3 coding DNA: TGCAGCGTTGATTCCTACAATGAGCAGTTCTCC.

This clonotype was observed many times. The rearrangement joins TRBV6-1 to TRBJ2-1, with TRBD2 matching over 14 bases. V gave up 5 bases and J gave up 8 bases; unmatched junction bases: 8. In germline, CDR1 is MNHNS, CDR2 SASEGT. The CDR3 is made up of 16 amino acids. CDR3 nucleotide sequence: TGTGCCAGCAGTCGGACTAGCGGGGGGTCGGGGGATGAGCAGTTCTTC. This translates into CASSRTSGGSGDEQFF.

In this sample, this clonotype turned up once. The chain joins TRBV6-1 to TRBJ1-2, with D hard to call. V was clipped by 7 bases and J by 0 bases, with 12 bases between them. CDR1 is MNHNS, CDR2 SASEGT, per germline. The CDR3 contains 14 residues. CDR3 DNA sequence: TGTGCCAGCAATGAGACTTGGACTAACTATGGCTACACCTTC. Translating gives CASNETWTNYGYTF.

There are many counts of this clonotype. The CDR3 reads CSAGTGNTEAFF. The CDR3 region has the DNA TGCAGTGCCGGGACAGGGAACACTGAAGCTTTCTTT. This chain uses TRBV20-1 with TRBJ1-1; 8 bases match TRBD1. CDR1 is DFQATT and CDR2 is SNEGSKA in the germline V gene (reference sequence). The CDR3 extends over 12 amino acids. V lost 6 bases and J lost 1; bases outside the gene matches: 1.

This clonotype was counted at least ten times. V and J are TRBV27 and TRBJ2-5; a weak D match, TRBD2 (6 bases). This CDR3 is 15 amino acids long. V was clipped by 1 base and J by 2 bases, with 11 bases between them. Looked up from germline, CDR1 is MNHEY and CDR2 is SMNVEV (reference sequence). The CDR3 nucleotides are TGTGCCAGCAGTTTATGGGCTGGGACTCAAGAGACCCAGTACTTC. It specifies CASSLWAGTQETQYF.

This clonotype was observed once. A read error is possible here, since a much larger clone lies one base away. This chain links TRBV12-5 with TRBJ1-1; tentatively, D is TRBD1 (5 bases). The CDR3 runs 13 residues. From germline, CDR1 is LGHNT and CDR2 FRNRAP. The CDR3 loop reads CSSGRQKNTEAFF. The CDR3 region has the DNA TGTTCTAGTGGAAGACAGAAAAACACTGAAGCTTTCTTT.

The chain combines TRBV5-1 with TRBJ1-1, with D tentatively TRBD1 (5 bases). This CDR3 has 14 amino acids. V was trimmed by 4 bases and J by 5 bases, leaving 15 bases between them. CDR1 is SGHRS, CDR2 YFSETQ, per germline. In DNA form, the CDR3 reads TGCGCCAGCAGCCCGTTGGGGGGGGGAACTGAAGCTTTCTTT. Encoded protein: CASSPLGGGTEAFF.

In this sample, this clonotype is large (0.1 to 1%). DNA for the CDR3: TGCAGTGCTAGAGAAGGGACTAAAACTGATACGCAGTATTTT. Protein product: CSAREGTKTDTQYF. The chain couples TRBV20-1 to TRBJ2-3; the match to TRBD2 covers 7 bases. The CDR3 totals 14 residues. After removal of 0 bases from V and 6 bases from J, the junction contained 6 bases not matched to a gene. Germline-derived CDR1 and CDR2 are DFQATT and SNEGSKA (reference sequence).

The chain employs TRBV5-1 and TRBJ1-5, with D maybe TRBD1 (5 bases). V was trimmed by 0 bases and J by 3 bases, leaving 10 bases between them. The germline gives CDR1 SGHRS, CDR2 YFSETQ. The CDR3 extends over 15 amino acids. The CDR3 DNA reads as TGCGCCAGCAGCTTGGTGGGGGATCCCAATCAGCCCCAGCATTTT. It is translated as CASSLVGDPNQPQHF.

This clonotype was seen a few times. The rearrangement joins TRBV20-1 to TRBJ1-2, with TRBD1 identical over 7 bases. The CDR3 is 14 residues long. V shed 2 bases, J shed 8 bases, and the junction held 11 bases outside the gene matches. Germline lookup yields CDR1 DFQATT and CDR2 SNEGSKA (reference sequence). CDR3 sequence (DNA): TGCAGTGCTAGACCCGGACAGGAGCCGAGAGGCTACACCTTC. This encodes CSARPGQEPRGYTF.

This clonotype has a count of ten or more. This rearrangement joins TRBV2 to TRBJ1-2; D is possibly TRBD1 (5 bases). The CDR3 is 13 residues long. V lost 5 bases and J 6 bases, leaving 13 bases between the germline ends. The germline V gene has CDR1 SNHLY and CDR2 FYNNEI. CDR3: CASSREGANGYTF. CDR3 in DNA: TGTGCCAGCAGTAGAGAAGGGGCGAATGGCTACACCTTC.

In this sample, this clonotype turned up a few times. The chain carries TRBV30 and TRBJ2-5; 7 nucleotides line up with TRBD1. The J segment lost 4 bases and the V segment lost 0 bases, leaving 2 bases of the junction unmatched. The CDR3 length is 13 residues. In germline, CDR1 is GTSNPN, CDR2 SVGIG (reference sequence). In DNA form, the CDR3 reads TGTGCCTGGAGTGTTAGGGGGCGAGAGACCCAGTACTTC. Translation: CAWSVRGRETQYF.

The table lists this clonotype with many counts. The V gene is TRBV11-2, the J gene TRBJ2-3; tentatively, D is TRBD2 (6 bases). Trimming removed 4 bases from V and 10 bases from J, with 21 bases in between. CDR1 and CDR2 (germline): SGHAT, FQNNGV. The CDR3 sequence is 15 residues long. The CDR3 region has the DNA TGTGCCAGCAGCTCTAGCGATTTTGCCCTACCGGCGCAGTATTTT. This gives the protein CASSSSDFALPAQYF.

Sample share makes this clonotype medium-sized (0.01 to 0.1%). V gene TRBV7-9 combines with J gene TRBJ2-1; D not certain. CDR1 and CDR2 (germline): SEHNR, FQNEAQ (reference sequence). V was shortened by 0 bases and J by 8 bases, with 8 bases between the two germline ends. The CDR3 covers 13 residues. The CDR3 protein is CASSLALDDEQFF. CDR3 sequence (DNA): TGTGCCAGCAGCTTAGCGCTAGATGATGAGCAGTTCTTC.

This clonotype was recorded a few times. This rearrangement joins TRBV9 to TRBJ1-2, with D unclear. Trimming removed 0 bases from V and 6 bases from J, with 9 bases in between. This CDR3 comprises 13 residues. Germline lookup yields CDR1 SGDLS and CDR2 YYNGEE. In nucleotides, the CDR3 is TGTGCCAGCAGCGTAGGGGAAGCTCATGGCTACACCTTC. Translation: CASSVGEAHGYTF.

This clonotype was seen ten or more times. V is TRBV20-1 and J is TRBJ1-2; a weak D match, TRBD1 (6 bases). The germline gives CDR1 DFQATT, CDR2 SNEGSKA (reference sequence). This CDR3 region has 15 residues. V was pared by 5 bases and J by 3 bases, with 19 bases between. CDR3 nucleotide sequence: TGCAGTGCTCAACCCCTACAGGGAAAGGACTATGGCTACACCTTC. Translating it yields CSAQPLQGKDYGYTF.

About this clonotype: A much larger clone differs by one base, so this may be a read error. The chain uses TRBV20-1 and TRBJ2-3; 12 bases line up with TRBD2. The ends lost 0 bases at V and 6 bases at J; junction bases unmatched: 7. The CDR3 is 16 residues long. The germline gives CDR1 DFQATT, CDR2 SNEGSKA (reference sequence). The DNA of the CDR3 is TGCAGTGCTAGAGATCGGTCTAGCGGGAGGGTGGATACGCAGTATTTT. Residues: CSARDRSSGRVDTQYF.

The table lists this clonotype with a few counts. This chain joins TRBV28 and TRBJ2-1, with a possible D match to TRBD2 (5 bases). This CDR3 comprises 14 residues. The V gene lost 5 bases and the J gene lost 5 bases, with 13 bases spanning the gap. From germline, CDR1 is MDHEN and CDR2 SYDVKM. Here the CDR3 reads CASSLTARDNEQFF. The CDR3 region has the DNA TGTGCCAGCAGTCTAACTGCGAGGGACAATGAGCAGTTCTTC.